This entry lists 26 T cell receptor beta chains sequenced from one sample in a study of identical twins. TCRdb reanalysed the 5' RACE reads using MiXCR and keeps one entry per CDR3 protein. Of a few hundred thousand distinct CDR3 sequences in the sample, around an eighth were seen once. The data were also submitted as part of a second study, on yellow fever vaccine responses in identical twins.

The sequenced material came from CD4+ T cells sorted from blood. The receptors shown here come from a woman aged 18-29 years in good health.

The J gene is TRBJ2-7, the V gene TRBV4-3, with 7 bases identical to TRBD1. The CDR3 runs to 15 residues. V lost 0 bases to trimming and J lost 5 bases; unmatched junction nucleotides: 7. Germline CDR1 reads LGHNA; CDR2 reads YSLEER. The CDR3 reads CASSQDYRGGDEQYF. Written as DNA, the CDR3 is TGCGCCAGCAGCCAAGATTACAGGGGCGGCGACGAGCAGTACTTC.

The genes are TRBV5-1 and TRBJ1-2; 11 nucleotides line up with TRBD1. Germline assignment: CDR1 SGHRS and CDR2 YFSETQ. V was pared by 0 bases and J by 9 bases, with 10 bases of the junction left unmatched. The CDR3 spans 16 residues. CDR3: CASSLGVRTGGWSYTF. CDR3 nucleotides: TGCGCCAGCAGCTTGGGGGTCCGGACAGGGGGCTGGAGCTACACCTTC.

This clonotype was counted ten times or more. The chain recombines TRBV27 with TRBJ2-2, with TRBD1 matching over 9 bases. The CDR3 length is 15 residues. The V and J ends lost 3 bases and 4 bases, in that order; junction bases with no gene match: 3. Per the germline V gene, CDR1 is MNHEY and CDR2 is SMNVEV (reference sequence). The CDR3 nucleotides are TGTGCCAGCAGTTTCTGGACAGGGGCCACCGGGGAGCTGTTTTTT. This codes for CASSFWTGATGELFF.

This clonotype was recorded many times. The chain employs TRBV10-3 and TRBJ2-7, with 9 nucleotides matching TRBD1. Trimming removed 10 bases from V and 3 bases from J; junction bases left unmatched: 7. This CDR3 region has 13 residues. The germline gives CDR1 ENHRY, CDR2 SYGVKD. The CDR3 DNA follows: TGTGCCAGTACGGAGGGACAGGGCTACGAGCAGTACTTC. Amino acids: CASTEGQGYEQYF.

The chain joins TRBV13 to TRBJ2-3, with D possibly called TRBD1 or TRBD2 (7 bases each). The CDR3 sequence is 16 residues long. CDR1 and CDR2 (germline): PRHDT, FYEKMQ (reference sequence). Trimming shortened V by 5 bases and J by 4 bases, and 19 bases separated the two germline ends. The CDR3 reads CASSPRGGGLADTQYF. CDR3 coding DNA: TGTGCCAGCAGCCCCAGGGGGGGGGGCCTCGCAGATACGCAGTATTTT.

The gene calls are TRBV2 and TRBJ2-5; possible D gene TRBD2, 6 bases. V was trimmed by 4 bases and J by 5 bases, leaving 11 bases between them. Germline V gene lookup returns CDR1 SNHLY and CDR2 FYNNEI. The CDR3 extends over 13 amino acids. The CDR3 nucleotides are TGTGCCAGCAGTGGGGACGGAGGGGAGACCCAGTACTTC. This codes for CASSGDGGETQYF.

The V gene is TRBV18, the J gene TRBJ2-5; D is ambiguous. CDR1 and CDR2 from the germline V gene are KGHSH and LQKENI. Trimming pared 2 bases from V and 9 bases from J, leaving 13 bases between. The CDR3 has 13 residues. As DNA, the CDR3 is TGTGCCAGCTCACCAACACAAGAGATGGCCCAGTACTTC. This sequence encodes CASSPTQEMAQYF.

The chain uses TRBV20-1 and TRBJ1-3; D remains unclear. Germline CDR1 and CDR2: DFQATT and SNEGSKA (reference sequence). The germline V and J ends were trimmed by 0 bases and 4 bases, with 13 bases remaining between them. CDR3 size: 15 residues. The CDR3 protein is CSARDRRIWGNTIYF. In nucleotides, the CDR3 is TGCAGTGCTAGAGATAGGCGGATCTGGGGAAACACCATATATTTT.

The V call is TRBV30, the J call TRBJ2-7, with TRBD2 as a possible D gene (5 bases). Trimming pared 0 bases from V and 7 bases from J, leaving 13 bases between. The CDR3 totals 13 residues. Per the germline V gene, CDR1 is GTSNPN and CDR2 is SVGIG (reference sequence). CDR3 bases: TGTGCCTGGAGTGTTGGGCCGGCGGGTGAGCAGTACTTC. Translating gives CAWSVGPAGEQYF.

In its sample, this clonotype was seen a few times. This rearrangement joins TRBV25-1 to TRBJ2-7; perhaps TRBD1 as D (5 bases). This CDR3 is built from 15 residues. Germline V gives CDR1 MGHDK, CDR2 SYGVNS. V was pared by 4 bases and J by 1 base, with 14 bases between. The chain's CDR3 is CASSGTGIKSYEQYF. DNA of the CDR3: TGTGCCAGCAGTGGAACAGGAATCAAGTCCTACGAGCAGTACTTC.

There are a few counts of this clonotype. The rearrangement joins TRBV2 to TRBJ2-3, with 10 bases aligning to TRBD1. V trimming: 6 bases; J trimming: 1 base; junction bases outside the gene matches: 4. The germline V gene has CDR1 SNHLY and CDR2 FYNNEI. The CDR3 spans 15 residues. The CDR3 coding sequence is TGTGCCAGCAGGCTTGACAGGGGGCGCACAGATACGCAGTATTTT. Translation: CASRLDRGRTDTQYF.

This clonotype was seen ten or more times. The CDR3 is CASSLGTLGGNQPQHF. CDR3 in DNA: TGCGCCAGCAGCCTCGGGACCCTCGGTGGTAATCAGCCCCAGCATTTT. The J gene is TRBJ1-5, the V gene TRBV5-1; the D gene is possibly TRBD1 (5 bases). Germline V gives CDR1 SGHRS, CDR2 YFSETQ. This CDR3 comprises 16 residues. V was trimmed by 4 bases and J by 4 bases, leaving 18 bases between them.

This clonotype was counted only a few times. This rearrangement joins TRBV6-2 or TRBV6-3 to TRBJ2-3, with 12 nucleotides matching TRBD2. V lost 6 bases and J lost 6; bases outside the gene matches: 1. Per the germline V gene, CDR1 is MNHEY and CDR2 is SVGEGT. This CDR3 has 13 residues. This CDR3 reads CASRTSGRDTQYF. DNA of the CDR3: TGTGCCAGCAGAACTAGCGGGAGGGATACGCAGTATTTT.

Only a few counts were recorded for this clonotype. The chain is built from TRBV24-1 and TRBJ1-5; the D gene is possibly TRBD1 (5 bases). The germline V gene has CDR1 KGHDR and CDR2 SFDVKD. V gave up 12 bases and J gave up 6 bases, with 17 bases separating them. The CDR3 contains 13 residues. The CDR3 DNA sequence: TGTGCCGCATCCTCCGCGGGGGGTCAGCCCCAGCATTTT. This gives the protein CAASSAGGQPQHF.

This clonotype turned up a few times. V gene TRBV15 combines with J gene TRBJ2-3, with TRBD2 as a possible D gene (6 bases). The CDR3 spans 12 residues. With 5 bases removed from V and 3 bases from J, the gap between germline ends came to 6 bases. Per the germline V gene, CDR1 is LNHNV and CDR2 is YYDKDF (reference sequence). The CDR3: CATSGLTDTQYF. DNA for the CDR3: TGTGCCACCAGCGGACTAACAGATACGCAGTATTTT.

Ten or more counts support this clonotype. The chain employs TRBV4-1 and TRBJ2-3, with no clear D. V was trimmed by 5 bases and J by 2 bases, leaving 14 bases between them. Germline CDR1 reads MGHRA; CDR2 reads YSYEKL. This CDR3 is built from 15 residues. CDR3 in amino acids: CASSNRPWNTDTQYF. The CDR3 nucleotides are TGCGCCAGCAGCAACCGTCCGTGGAACACAGATACGCAGTATTTT.

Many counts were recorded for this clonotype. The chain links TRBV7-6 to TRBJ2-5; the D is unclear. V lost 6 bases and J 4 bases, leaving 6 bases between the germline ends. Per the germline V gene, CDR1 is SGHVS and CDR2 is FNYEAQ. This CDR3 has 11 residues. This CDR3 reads CASSPLETQYF. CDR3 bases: TGTGCCAGCAGTCCACTAGAGACCCAGTACTTC.

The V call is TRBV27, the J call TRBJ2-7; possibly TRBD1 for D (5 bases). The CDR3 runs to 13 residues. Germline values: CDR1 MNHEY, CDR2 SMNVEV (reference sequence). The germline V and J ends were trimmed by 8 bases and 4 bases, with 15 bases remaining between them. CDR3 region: CASAEGDHYEQYF. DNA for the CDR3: TGTGCCAGCGCGGAAGGGGATCATTACGAGCAGTACTTC.

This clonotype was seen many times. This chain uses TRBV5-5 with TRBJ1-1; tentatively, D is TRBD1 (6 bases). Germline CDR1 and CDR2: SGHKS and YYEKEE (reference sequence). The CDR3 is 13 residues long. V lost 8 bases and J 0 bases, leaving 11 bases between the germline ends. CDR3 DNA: TGTGCCAGTAACGGACAGATGAACACTGAAGCTTTCTTT. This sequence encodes CASNGQMNTEAFF.

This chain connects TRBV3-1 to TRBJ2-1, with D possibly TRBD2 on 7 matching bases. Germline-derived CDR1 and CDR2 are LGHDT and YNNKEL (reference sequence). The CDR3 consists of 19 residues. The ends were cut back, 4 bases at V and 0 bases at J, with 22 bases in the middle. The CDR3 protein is CASSRTAGAPFSSYNEQFF. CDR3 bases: TGTGCCAGCAGCCGAACGGCGGGGGCCCCCTTTAGCTCCTACAATGAGCAGTTCTTC.

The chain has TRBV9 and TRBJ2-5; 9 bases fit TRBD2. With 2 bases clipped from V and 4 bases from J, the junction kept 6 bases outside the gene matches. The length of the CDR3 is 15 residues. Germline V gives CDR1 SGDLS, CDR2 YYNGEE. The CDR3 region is CASSVGLAEGETQYF. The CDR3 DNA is TGTGCCAGCAGCGTGGGACTAGCAGAAGGAGAGACCCAGTACTTC.

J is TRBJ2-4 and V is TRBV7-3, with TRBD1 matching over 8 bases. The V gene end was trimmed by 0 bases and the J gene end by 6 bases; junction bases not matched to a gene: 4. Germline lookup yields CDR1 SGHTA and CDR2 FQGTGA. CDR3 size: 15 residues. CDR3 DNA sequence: TGTGCCAGCAGCTTAACGGGCGGACAGGGAAACATTCAGTACTTC. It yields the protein CASSLTGGQGNIQYF.

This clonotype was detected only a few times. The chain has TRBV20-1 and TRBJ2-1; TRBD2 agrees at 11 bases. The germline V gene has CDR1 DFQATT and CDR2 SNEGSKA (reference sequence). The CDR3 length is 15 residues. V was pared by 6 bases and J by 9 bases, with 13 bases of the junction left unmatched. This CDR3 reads CSASRPSGRSVEQFF. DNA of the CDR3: TGCAGTGCCTCTCGCCCTAGCGGGAGGTCGGTTGAGCAGTTCTTC.

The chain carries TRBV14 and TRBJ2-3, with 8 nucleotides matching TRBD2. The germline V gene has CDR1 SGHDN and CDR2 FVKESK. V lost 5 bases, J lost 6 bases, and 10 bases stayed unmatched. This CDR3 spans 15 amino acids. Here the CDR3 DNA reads TGTGCCAGCAGCACCCTCGGCAGCGGGGGCGATACGCAGTATTTT. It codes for CASSTLGSGGDTQYF.

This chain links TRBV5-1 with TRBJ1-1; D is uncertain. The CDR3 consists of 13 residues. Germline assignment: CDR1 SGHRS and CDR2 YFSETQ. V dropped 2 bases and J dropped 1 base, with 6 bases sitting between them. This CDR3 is CASSFTANTEAFF. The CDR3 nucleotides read TGCGCCAGCAGCTTTACAGCGAACACTGAAGCTTTCTTT.

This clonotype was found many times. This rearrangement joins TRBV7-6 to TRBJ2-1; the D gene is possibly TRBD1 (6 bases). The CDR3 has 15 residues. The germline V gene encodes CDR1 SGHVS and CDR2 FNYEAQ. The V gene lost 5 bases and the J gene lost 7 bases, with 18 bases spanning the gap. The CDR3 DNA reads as TGTGCCAGCAGCCCAGACCAGGGGCGGATGAATGAGCAGTTCTTC. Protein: CASSPDQGRMNEQFF.